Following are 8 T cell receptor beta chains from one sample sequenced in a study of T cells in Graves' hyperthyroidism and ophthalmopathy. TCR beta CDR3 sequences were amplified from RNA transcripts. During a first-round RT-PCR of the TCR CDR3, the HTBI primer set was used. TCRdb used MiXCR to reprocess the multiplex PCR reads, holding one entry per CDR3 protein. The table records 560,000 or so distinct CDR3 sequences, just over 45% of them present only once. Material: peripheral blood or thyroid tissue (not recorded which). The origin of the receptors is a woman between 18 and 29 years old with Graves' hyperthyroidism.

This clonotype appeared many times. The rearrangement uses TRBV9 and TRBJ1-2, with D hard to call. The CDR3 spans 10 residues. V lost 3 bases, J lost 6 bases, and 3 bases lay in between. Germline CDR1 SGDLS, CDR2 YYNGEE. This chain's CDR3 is CASSGDGYTF. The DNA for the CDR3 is TGTGCCAGCAGCGGCGATGGCTACACCTTC.

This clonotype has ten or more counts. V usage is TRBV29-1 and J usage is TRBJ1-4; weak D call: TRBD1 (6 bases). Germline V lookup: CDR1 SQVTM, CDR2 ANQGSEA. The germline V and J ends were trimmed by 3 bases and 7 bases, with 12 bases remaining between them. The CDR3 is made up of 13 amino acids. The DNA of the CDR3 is TGCAGCGTTGAGGGGGGCGAAAGTGAAAAACTGTTTTTT. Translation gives CSVEGGESEKLFF. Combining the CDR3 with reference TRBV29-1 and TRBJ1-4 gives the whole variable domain SAVISQKPSRDICQRGTSLTIQCQVDSQVTMMFWYRQQPGQSLTLIATANQGSEATYESGFVIDKFPISRPNLTFSTLTVSNMSPEDSSIYLCSVEGGESEKLFFGSGTQLSVL.

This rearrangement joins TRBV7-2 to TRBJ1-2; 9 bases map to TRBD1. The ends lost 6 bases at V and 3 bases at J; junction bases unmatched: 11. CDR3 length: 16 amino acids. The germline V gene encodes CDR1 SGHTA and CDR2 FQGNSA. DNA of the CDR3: TGTGCCAGCAGTCGGGACAGGGAAGACCTCGACTATGGCTACACCTTC. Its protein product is CASSRDREDLDYGYTF.

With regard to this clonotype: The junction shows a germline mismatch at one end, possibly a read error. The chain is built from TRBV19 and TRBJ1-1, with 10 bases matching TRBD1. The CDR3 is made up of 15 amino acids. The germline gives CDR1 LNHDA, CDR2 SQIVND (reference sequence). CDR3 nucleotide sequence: TGTGCCAGTAGTATTTGGGGGACAGGGGACACTGAAGCTTCCTTT. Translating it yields CASSIWGTGDTEASF.

The CDR3 is CASSGPSGFETQYF. The CDR3 nucleotides read TGTGCCAGCAGTGGCCCCAGTGGTTTTGAGACCCAGTACTTC. V usage is TRBV12-3 or TRBV12-4 and J usage is TRBJ2-5; D ambiguous. The CDR3 runs to 14 residues. V lost 5 bases, J lost 5 bases, and 15 bases lay in between.

In DNA form, the CDR3 reads TGTGCCAGCAGTTTCGGACAGGGAGAAGGCTACACCTTC. Residues: CASSFGQGEGYTF. The chain joins TRBV2 to TRBJ1-2; TRBD1 matches 8 bases. Germline CDR1 and CDR2: SNHLY and FYNNEI. J gave up 8 bases and V 5 bases, and 7 bases lay outside the gene matches. The CDR3 length is 13 residues.

The DNA for the CDR3 is TGCAGTGCTAGAGATCATTGGGTCGTAGCCGGGGCGTACAATCAGCCCCAGCATTTT. Translating gives CSARDHWVVAGAYNQPQHF. V usage is TRBV20-1 and J usage is TRBJ1-5; D is possibly TRBD1 (5 bases). V was pared by 0 bases and J by 3 bases, with 24 bases between. The CDR3 is 19 residues long. CDR1 and CDR2 from the germline V gene are DFQATT and SNEGSKA (reference sequence).

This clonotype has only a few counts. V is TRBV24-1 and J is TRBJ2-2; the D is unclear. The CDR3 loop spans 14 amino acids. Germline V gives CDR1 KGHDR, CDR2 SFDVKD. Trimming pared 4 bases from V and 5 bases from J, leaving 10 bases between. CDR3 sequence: CATSEPSLTGELFF. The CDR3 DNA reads TGTGCCACCAGTGAGCCCAGCTTGACCGGGGAGCTGTTTTTT.